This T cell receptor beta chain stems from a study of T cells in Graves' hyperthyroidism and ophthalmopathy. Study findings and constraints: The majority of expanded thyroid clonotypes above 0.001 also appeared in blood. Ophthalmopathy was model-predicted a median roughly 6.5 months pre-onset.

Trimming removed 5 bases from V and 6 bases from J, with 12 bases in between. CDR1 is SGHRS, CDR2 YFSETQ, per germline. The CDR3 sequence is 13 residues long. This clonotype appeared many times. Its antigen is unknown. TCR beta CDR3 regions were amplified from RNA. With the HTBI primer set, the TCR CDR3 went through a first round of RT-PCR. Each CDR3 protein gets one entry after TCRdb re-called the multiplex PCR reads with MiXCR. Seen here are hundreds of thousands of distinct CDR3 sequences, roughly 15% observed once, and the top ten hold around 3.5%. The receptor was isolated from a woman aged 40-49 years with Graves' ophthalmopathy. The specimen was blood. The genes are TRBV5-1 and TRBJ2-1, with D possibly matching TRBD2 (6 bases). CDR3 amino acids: CASRPYGGNEQFF. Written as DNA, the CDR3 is TGCGCCAGCAGACCCTACGGGGGCAATGAGCAGTTCTTC.